This TCR beta chain originates from a study of regulatory T cells in long-lasting Graves disease. The authors built TCR beta libraries using iRepertoire HTBI primers and Arm-PCR of CDR3 regions. TCRdb re-derived calls from the multiplex PCR reads in MiXCR, one entry per CDR3 protein. The data show 550,000 to 700,000 distinct CDR3 sequences, 16% seen once. Specified time point: newly diagnosed GD, antithyroid drugs for less than 3 months. Preparation of the TCR library used RNA extracted from PBMCs. Germline loops: CDR1 SGHAT, CDR2 FQNNGV. The CDR3 loop spans 16 amino acids. The same data also went into a second study, on T cells in Graves' hyperthyroidism and ophthalmopathy.

The TCR originated in a man aged 18 to 30 with Graves disease. Sample: peripheral blood mononuclear cells (PBMCs), taken at new diagnosis, from a patient treated with antithyroid drugs. This chain links TRBV11-2 with TRBJ2-4, with TRBD2 identical over 15 bases. The J call may be in error: the DNA end matches TRBJ2-7 better. The CDR3 DNA follows: TGTGCCAGCAGCTTAGGGACTAGCGGGAGGGTCTACGAGCAGTACTTC. The encoded protein is CASSLGTSGRVYEQYF.